This T cell receptor (beta chain) comes out of a study of CD8 T cells in Susac syndrome (dated by TCRdb to about 2019). A note on the overall study: The study used repertoire sequencing to test whether antigen drove CD8+ T cell activation and differentiation in Susac syndrome. The clonality of the CD8+ T cell repertoire was compared across 12 healthy donors, 14 Susac syndrome patients and around 16 multiple sclerosis patients. Overall study results and their limits: The study acknowledged that relatively few individuals were included in the TCR sequencing and HLA analysis.

RNA was extracted using the RNeasy kit, and about 0.5 to 1 ug of the RNA was reverse transcribed with random hexamers. The immunoSEQ multiplex PCR assay, which covers 54 Vbeta and 13 Jbeta segments, was used to amplify TCR beta CDR3 regions. To correct PCR amplification bias, a synthetic template baseline was used for both primer optimization and computational correction. In the authors' own workflow: Only productive sequences were kept, with reads annotated to V, D and J genes according to IMGT and analyzed in immunoSEQ Analyzer. Clonality was computed as one minus Shannon entropy normalized by log2 of the number of productive unique sequences. For each patient and control, public and private clones were evaluated among the 100 most prevalent clones. A clone was defined as Susac-specific if it was absent from the healthy and MS cohorts, from some 1,100 published viral clones and from other ImmuneACCESS disease sequences. Starting from the raw public reads, TCRdb applied fastp trimming at Q25, assembled clones with MiXCR and retained in-frame beta chains. Each CDR3 protein appears once, grouped with its most common genes and DNA. TCRdb, not the original authors, processed these V and J calls. The sample table lists some 120,000 distinct CDR3 sequences, more than 75% of them with a count of one. Around 0.25% of the sample rests with the top ten.

The CDR3 starts with the cysteine, ends with the phenylalanine, and has 15 residues. The DNA shown is the 45-base CDR3, in frame from base 1. Per the germline V gene (reference sequence), LGHDT is the CDR1 and YNNKEL is the CDR2. Deletion took 0 bases off V and 6 bases off J, with a span of 14 bases between the germline ends. On this clonotype itself: Its antigen specificity is not known. No much larger clone exists at a distance of one base, and base qualities are not known.

High-throughput TCR beta sequencing profiled peripheral blood CD8+ and CD4+ T cells from healthy donors, Susac syndrome patients and multiple sclerosis patients. Treatment-naive patients with stable or active relapsing-remitting disease fulfilling revised McDonald criteria were used as multiple sclerosis controls. Bulk CD8+ and CD4+ T cells were purified magnetically by negative isolation, whereas CD8+ TEMRA cells were enriched by FACS. Blood was drawn into EDTA tubes, processed within 24 hours, and PBMCs were isolated by density gradient centrifugation. PBMCs intended for TCR sequencing were cryopreserved in liquid nitrogen and were subsequently thawed in a 37 degrees C water bath. The sorted or isolated CD4+, CD8+ and CD8+ TEMRA cells reached a purity of at least 90%.

This chain joins TRBV3-1 to TRBJ1-1; 6 matching bases give a weak D call of TRBD1. The sample consisted of CD8+ T cells from PBMCs. The receptor's source is a human donor with multiple sclerosis. The CDR3 region: CASSQDLWGAAEAFF. The nucleotides are TGTGCCAGCAGCCAAGATCTCTGGGGGGCGGCTGAAGCTTTCTTT.